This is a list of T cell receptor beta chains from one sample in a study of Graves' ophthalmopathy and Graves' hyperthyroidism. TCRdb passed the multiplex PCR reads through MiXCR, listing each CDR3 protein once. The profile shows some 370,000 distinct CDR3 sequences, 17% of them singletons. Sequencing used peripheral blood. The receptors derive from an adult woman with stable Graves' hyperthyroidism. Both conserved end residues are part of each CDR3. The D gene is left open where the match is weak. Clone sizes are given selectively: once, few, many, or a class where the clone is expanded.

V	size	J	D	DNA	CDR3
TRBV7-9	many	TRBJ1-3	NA	TGTGCCAGCAGCTTCTACCTGATGGCGAGGGGGGGCACCATATATTTT	CASSFYLMARGGTIYF
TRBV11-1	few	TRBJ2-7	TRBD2	TGTGCCAGCAGTCCACTAGCGGGGCTAATCTCCTACGAGCAGTACTTC	CASSPLAGLISYEQYF
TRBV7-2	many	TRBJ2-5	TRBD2	TGTGCCAGCAGCTTAGTAGCTAGCGGGGTGCAAGAGACCCAGTACTTC	CASSLVASGVQETQYF
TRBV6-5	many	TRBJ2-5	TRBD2	TGTGCCAGCAGTTACTCGGGACTAGCGGGGCAAGAGACCCAGTACTTC	CASSYSGLAGQETQYF
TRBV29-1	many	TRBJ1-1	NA	TGCAGCGTGCGAAAGGGGGGGAACACTGAAGCTTTCTTT	CSVRKGGNTEAFF
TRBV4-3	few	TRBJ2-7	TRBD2	TGCGCCAGCAGCCAAGTGGGACCGTCGGGAGGGGGCTACGAGCAGTACTTC	CASSQVGPSGGGYEQYF
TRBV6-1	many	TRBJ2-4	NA	TGTGCCAGCTTTGGATTAGCCAAAAACATTCAGTACTTC	CASFGLAKNIQYF
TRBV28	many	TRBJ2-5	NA	TGTGCCAGCAGTTCCAACCCCCCGAAGGAGACCCAGTACTTC	CASSSNPPKETQYF
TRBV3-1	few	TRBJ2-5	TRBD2	TGTGCCAGCAGCCCAACACAGCGGGAGCCACGGGAGACCCAGTACTTC	CASSPTQREPRETQYF
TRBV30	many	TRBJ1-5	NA	TGTGCCTGGAGCGCAGGTCACAATCAGCCCCAGCATTTT	CAWSAGHNQPQHF
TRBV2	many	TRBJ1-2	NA	TGTGCCAGCAGAAAACGGGAGTTCGATGGCTACACCTTC	CASRKREFDGYTF
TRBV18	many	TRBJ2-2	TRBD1	TGTGCCAGCTCACAAGGGACAGGGGGCATGTCCGGGGAGCTGTTTTTT	CASSQGTGGMSGELFF
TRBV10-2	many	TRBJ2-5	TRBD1	TGCGCCAGCAGACTAGATCGACAGGGTTGGGAGACCCAGTACTTC	CASRLDRQGWETQYF
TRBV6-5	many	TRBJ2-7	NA	TGTGCCAGCAGTTACGGGGGCGAGCAGTACTTC	CASSYGGEQYF
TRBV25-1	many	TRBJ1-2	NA	TGTGCCAGCTTTGCGGGGGGCTATGGCTACACCTTC	CASFAGGYGYTF
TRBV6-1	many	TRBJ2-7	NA	TGTGCCAGCAGGGGGGAGGGGGACTCCTACGAGCAGTACTTC	CASRGEGDSYEQYF
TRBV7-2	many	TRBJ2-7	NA	TGTGCCAGCAGCCCTTACCTCTCCTACGAGCAGTACTTC	CASSPYLSYEQYF
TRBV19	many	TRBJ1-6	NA	TGTGCCAGTAGTAGGCGGACAGACAGCTCCTATAATTCACCCCTCCACTTT	CASSRRTDSSYNSPLHF
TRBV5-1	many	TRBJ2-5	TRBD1	TGCGCCAGCAGCTTACAGAACGGTGCAGGGGGCGCACAGACCCAGTACTTC	CASSLQNGAGGAQTQYF
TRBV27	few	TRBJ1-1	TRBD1	TGTGCCAGCAGTTCCGCAGGGGGCTTGTGGACTGAAGCTTTCTTT	CASSSAGGLWTEAFF
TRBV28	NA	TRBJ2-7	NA	TGTGCCAGCAACCGTCCAGCGGCCTACGAGCAGTACTTC	CASNRPAAYEQYF
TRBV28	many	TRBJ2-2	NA	TGTGCCAGTACTTCTAGGAACACCGGGGAGCTGTTTTTT	CASTSRNTGELFF
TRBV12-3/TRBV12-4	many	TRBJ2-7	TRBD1	TGTGCCAGCAGCTGGGACAGGTTTTACGAGCAGTACTTC	CASSWDRFYEQYF
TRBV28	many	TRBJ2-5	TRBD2	TGTGCCAGCAGTTTAAGTACTAGCGGGAGGGAAGAGACCCAGTACTTC	CASSLSTSGREETQYF
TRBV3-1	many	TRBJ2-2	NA	TGTGCCAGCAGCCAAACCCCCGACACCGGGGAGCTGTTTTTT	CASSQTPDTGELFF
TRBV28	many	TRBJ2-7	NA	TGTGCCAGCAGTTTTCGCCTCCCGACTGGGGGCAGGTTCGAGCAGTACTTC	CASSFRLPTGGRFEQYF
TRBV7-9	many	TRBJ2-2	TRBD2	TGTGCCAGCAGCTCCCTAACAGCGGGAGCGAACACCGGGGAGCTGTTTTTT	CASSSLTAGANTGELFF
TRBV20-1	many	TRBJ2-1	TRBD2	TGCAGTGCTCCTCCCCCTAGCGGGGGATACAATGAGCAGTTCTTC	CSAPPPSGGYNEQFF